Shown below are 28 T cell receptor beta chains from a single sample sequenced in a study of cytomegalovirus exposure and HLA in healthy donors (dated 2017 in TCRdb). Library generation was performed with the immunoSEQ multiplex PCR assay. For the multiplex PCR, a mixture combining 60 forward primers for TCR Vbeta segments and 13 reverse primers for TCR Jbeta segments was used. TCRdb limited this immuneACCESS table to in-frame rearrangements with V and J called. A share of clones is missing; checked studies link under half to unresolved V genes, and the rest is unexplained. Present in this sample are about 180,000 clones, around 80% of which were seen just once. Roughly 2% of the sample belongs to the ten largest clones. The sequenced sample was PBMCs. Receptors originate from a woman aged 30 to 39 in good health and CMV-seronegative.

The V gene is TRBV5-1, the J gene TRBJ2-7, with TRBD2 matching over 10 bases. The CDR3 consists of 17 residues. Looked up from germline, CDR1 is SGHRS and CDR2 is YFSETQ. Unmatched junction bases numbered 6, after V lost 0 bases and J lost 0 bases. CDR3 sequence (DNA): TGCGCCAGCAGCTTGGGGCTAGCGGGAGAAAGCTCCTACGAGCAGTACTTC. Amino acids: CASSLGLAGESSYEQYF.

The V and J genes are TRBV4-1 and TRBJ2-7; 8 bases fit TRBD1. This CDR3 has 17 residues. Germline CDR1 reads MGHRA; CDR2 reads YSYEKL. With V trimmed by 0 bases and J by 3 bases, 10 bases remained unmatched. In nucleotides, the CDR3 is TGCGCCAGCAGCCAAGATCAGGGACAGGCAAAGTTCTACGAGCAGTACTTC. Encoded protein: CASSQDQGQAKFYEQYF.

This clone has only a few counts. V is TRBV27 and J is TRBJ2-7; 9 nucleotides match TRBD1. Germline loops: CDR1 MNHEY, CDR2 SMNVEV (reference sequence). The length of the CDR3 is 15 residues. V shed 5 bases and J 3 bases; nucleotides not matched to a gene: 8. In DNA form, the CDR3 reads TGTGCCAGCAGTCCGCAACAGGGGGCCGGCTACGAGCAGTACTTC. Residues: CASSPQQGAGYEQYF.

The chain is built from TRBV5-1 and TRBJ1-2, with D possibly being TRBD1 (5 bases). Germline assignment: CDR1 SGHRS and CDR2 YFSETQ. The V gene lost 2 bases and the J gene lost 4 bases, with 12 bases spanning the gap. This CDR3 contains 14 residues. CDR3 sequence: CASSLAQGIYGYTF. CDR3 DNA: TGCGCCAGCAGCTTAGCCCAGGGAATCTATGGCTACACCTTC. The full variable domain, rest sourced from reference TRBV5-1 and TRBJ1-2, is KAGVTQTPRYLIKTRGQQVTLSCSPISGHRSVSWYQQTPGQGLQFLFEYFSETQRNKGNFPGRFSGRQFSNSRSEMNVSTLELGDSALYLCASSLAQGIYGYTFGSGTRLTVV.

This chain connects TRBV19 to TRBJ2-3; no firm D call. The V gene lost 5 bases and the J gene lost 1 base, with 10 bases spanning the gap. This CDR3 has 14 amino acids. In germline, CDR1 is LNHDA, CDR2 SQIVND (reference sequence). The CDR3 bases are TGTGCCAGTAGTTCCGGGTCCCGCACAGATACGCAGTATTTT. Its translation: CASSSGSRTDTQYF.

The chain recombines TRBV9 with TRBJ1-4; 7 bases map to TRBD1. V lost 3 bases and J lost 8; bases outside the gene matches: 19. Germline V gene sequence: CDR1 SGDLS, CDR2 YYNGEE. This CDR3 region has 18 residues. Here the CDR3 reads CASSAQLTGKDLGEKLFF. CDR3 nucleotides: TGTGCCAGCAGCGCACAATTGACAGGGAAGGATCTCGGAGAAAAACTGTTTTTT.

This chain uses TRBV9 with TRBJ1-3; D ambiguous. This CDR3 comprises 17 residues. Germline V lookup: CDR1 SGDLS, CDR2 YYNGEE. V shed 4 bases and J shed 0 bases, with 17 bases lying between them. The CDR3 DNA follows: TGTGCCAGCAGCCCTACCGGAGGAGTTCACTCTGGAAACACCATATATTTT. Protein sequence: CASSPTGGVHSGNTIYF.

This clone appeared a few times. This sequence joins TRBV2 and TRBJ1-1; 7 bases are shared with TRBD1. Germline assignment: CDR1 SNHLY and CDR2 FYNNEI. J gave up 4 bases and V 7 bases, and 3 bases lay outside the gene matches. The CDR3 extends over 12 amino acids. DNA for the CDR3: TGTGCCAGCAATAGACAGGGCACTGAAGCTTTCTTT. Protein: CASNRQGTEAFF.

The chain joins TRBV28 to TRBJ2-4; TRBD1 might be the D (5 bases). The germline V gene encodes CDR1 MDHEN and CDR2 SYDVKM. The CDR3 spans 14 residues. V lost 5 bases and J 6 bases, leaving 14 bases between the germline ends. The CDR3 bases are TGTGCCAGCAGTCCAGGGTTGGGCGGAAACATTCAGTACTTC. Protein: CASSPGLGGNIQYF. Looking up the rest from reference TRBV28 and TRBJ2-4 gives the full variable domain: DVKVTQSSRYLVKRTGEKVFLECVQDMDHENMFWYRQDPGLGLRLIYFSYDVKMKEKGDIPEGYSVSREKKERFSLILESASTNQTSMYLCASSPGLGGNIQYFGAGTRLSVL.

The chain couples TRBV6-5 to TRBJ2-2, with D possibly being TRBD1 (5 bases). The CDR3 spans 14 residues. Trimming cost V 5 bases and J 3 bases, with 10 bases left between them. CDR1 is MNHEY, CDR2 SVGAGI, per germline. CDR3 region: CASSAVRDTGELFF. In nucleotides, the CDR3 is TGTGCCAGCAGTGCGGTCAGGGACACCGGGGAGCTGTTTTTT.

This chain joins TRBV6-5 and TRBJ2-2; tentative D call: TRBD2 (6 bases). Germline-derived CDR1 and CDR2 are MNHEY and SVGAGI. Trimming removed 8 bases from V and 2 bases from J, with 15 bases in between. This CDR3 has 15 residues. DNA of the CDR3: TGTGCCAGCCGAGCAACCGGGAGCAACACCGGGGAGCTGTTTTTT. Residues: CASRATGSNTGELFF.

V usage is TRBV7-2 and J usage is TRBJ2-3; D unclear. V lost 2 bases and J lost 3, with 6 bases in between. From germline, CDR1 is SGHTA and CDR2 FQGNSA. CDR3 length: 13 residues. Here the CDR3 DNA reads TGTGCCAGCAGCTTATCGGGTACAGATACGCAGTATTTT. Residues: CASSLSGTDTQYF.

This clone was recorded a few times. The V and J genes are TRBV7-2 and TRBJ1-1; 7 bases align to TRBD1. CDR3 length: 14 amino acids. CDR1 is SGHTA and CDR2 is FQGNSA in the germline V gene. With 0 bases clipped from V and 7 bases from J, the junction kept 5 bases outside the gene matches. CDR3: CASSLAGQLSEAFF. CDR3 DNA sequence: TGTGCCAGCAGCTTAGCGGGACAGCTCAGTGAAGCTTTCTTT.

This clone showed up just once. This sequence joins TRBV6-1 and TRBJ2-7, with TRBD1 matching 12 bases. Per the germline V gene, CDR1 is MNHNS and CDR2 is SASEGT. There are 13 residues in the CDR3. J gave up 5 bases and V 9 bases, and 5 bases lay outside the gene matches. The CDR3, as DNA: TGTGCCAGTTACCGGGACAGGGGGCACGAGCAGTACTTC. It yields the protein CASYRDRGHEQYF.

The rearrangement links TRBV5-1 to TRBJ1-6, with 7 bases that match TRBD1. The CDR3 is made up of 18 amino acids. Germline trimming cut 0 bases from V and 0 bases from J; bases unmatched to any gene: 6. CDR1 SGHRS and CDR2 YFSETQ come from the germline V gene. In DNA, the CDR3 is TGCGCCAGCAGCTTGGCCGGGGACAGCAGCTCCTATAATTCACCCCTCCACTTT. This encodes CASSLAGDSSSYNSPLHF.

In this sample, this clone turned up once. The chain is built from TRBV4-2 and TRBJ1-4; maybe TRBD1 (5 bases). V lost 0 bases, J lost 5 bases, and 13 bases lay in between. From germline, CDR1 is LGHNA and CDR2 YNFKEQ. CDR3 size: 16 residues. CDR3: CASSQDRQGINEKLFF. In nucleotides, the CDR3 is TGTGCCAGCAGCCAAGATCGCCAGGGAATAAATGAAAAACTGTTTTTT.

V usage is TRBV9 and J usage is TRBJ1-1, with no clear D. Trimming removed 0 bases at V and 1 base at J, with 4 bases between. The CDR3 is made up of 13 amino acids. Per the germline V gene, CDR1 is SGDLS and CDR2 is YYNGEE. The chain's CDR3 is CASSVVQNTEAFF. In DNA, the CDR3 is TGTGCCAGCAGCGTAGTTCAGAACACTGAAGCTTTCTTT.

With respect to this clone: Compared with germline, one end of the junction differs, possibly owing to a read error. J is TRBJ2-6 and V is TRBV2; 9 bases align to TRBD2. Germline CDR1 SNHLY, CDR2 FYNNEI. This CDR3 has 19 residues. CDR3 sequence reads: CASSDLLAGTYSGANGLTF. DNA for the CDR3: TGTGCCAGCAGTGACCTGCTAGCGGGAACATACTCTGGGGCCAACGGCCTGACTTTC.

The chain combines TRBV27 with TRBJ2-7; D is possibly TRBD2 (6 bases). Germline-derived CDR1 and CDR2 are MNHEY and SMNVEV (reference sequence). This CDR3 region has 14 residues. V lost 6 bases to trimming and J lost 2 bases, with 14 bases between them. The CDR3 DNA follows: TGTGCCAGCAGAATGGAGGGTAACCCCTACGAGCAGTACTTC. Translated, it gives CASRMEGNPYEQYF.

The chain links TRBV10-3 to TRBJ1-2; D possibly corresponds to TRBD1 (5 bases). Looked up from germline, CDR1 is ENHRY and CDR2 is SYGVKD. Trimming stripped 4 bases from V and 4 bases from J, with 10 bases between. CDR3 length: 13 amino acids. The DNA for the CDR3 is TGTGCCATCAGTGTGGACACGACCTATGGCTACACCTTC. It specifies CAISVDTTYGYTF.

The count of this clone is one. V and J are TRBV6-5 and TRBJ1-2; D is undetermined. V was clipped by 6 bases and J by 8 bases, with 13 bases between them. CDR3 size: 12 residues. In germline, CDR1 is MNHEY, CDR2 SVGAGI. CDR3 region: CASSNPGNGYTF. The CDR3, as DNA: TGTGCCAGCAGCAATCCGGGGAACGGCTACACCTTC.

The V and J genes are TRBV30 and TRBJ2-7; 7 bases agree with TRBD2. From germline, CDR1 is GTSNPN and CDR2 SVGIG (reference sequence). CDR3 length: 12 residues. The CDR3 coding sequence is TGTGCTATGGATATGGGGGGGTACGAGCAGTACTTC. This sequence encodes CAMDMGGYEQYF.

The CDR3 sequence is CASSPWTGGGAFF. The CDR3 bases are TGTGCCAGCAGCCCCTGGACAGGGGGGGGAGCTTTCTTT. The genes are TRBV9 and TRBJ1-1; 10 bases are a match to TRBD1. J was trimmed by 10 bases and V by 4 bases; bases with no gene match: 7. Germline lookup yields CDR1 SGDLS and CDR2 YYNGEE. The length of the CDR3 is 13 residues.

V gene TRBV29-1 combines with J gene TRBJ2-5, with TRBD2 as a possible D gene (7 bases). V was pared by 3 bases and J by 5 bases, with 10 bases between. The CDR3 sequence is 12 residues long. Germline V gives CDR1 SQVTM, CDR2 ANQGSEA. The CDR3 sequence: CSVDEGGETQYF. For the CDR3, the DNA is TGCAGCGTTGACGAGGGGGGGGAGACCCAGTACTTC. The full variable domain, in which reference TRBV29-1 and TRBJ2-5 provide the parts outside the CDR3, is SAVISQKPSRDICQRGTSLTIQCQVDSQVTMMFWYRQQPGQSLTLIATANQGSEATYESGFVIDKFPISRPNLTFSTLTVSNMSPEDSSIYLCSVDEGGETQYFGPGTRLLVL.

The CDR3 protein is CASSEGRSSYEQYF. For the CDR3, the DNA is TGTGCCAGCAGTGAAGGGAGGTCCTCCTACGAGCAGTACTTC. The chain employs TRBV6-1 and TRBJ2-7, with D maybe TRBD2 (5 bases). Germline V gene lookup returns CDR1 MNHNS and CDR2 SASEGT. V lost 1 base, J lost 0 bases, and 7 bases lay in between. This CDR3 has 14 residues.

This clone has more than one count but fewer than ten. This chain joins TRBV9 and TRBJ2-7, with D tentatively TRBD2 (5 bases). The CDR3 covers 18 residues. The ends were cut back, 0 bases at V and 2 bases at J, with 21 bases in the middle. CDR1 is SGDLS and CDR2 is YYNGEE in the germline V gene. The CDR3 loop is CASSVARIPLPGTYEQYF. The CDR3 region has the DNA TGTGCCAGCAGCGTAGCTCGAATCCCTCTTCCGGGGACCTACGAGCAGTACTTC.

This clone was observed a single time. V gene TRBV30 combines with J gene TRBJ2-2, with 12 bases aligning to TRBD2. The V segment lost 2 bases and the J segment 6 bases; nucleotides outside the gene matches: 4. Germline CDR1 reads GTSNPN; CDR2 reads SVGIG (reference sequence). CDR3 length equals 15 residues. The CDR3 is CAWSSLAGGAGELFF. The CDR3 DNA reads TGTGCCTGGAGTTCGCTAGCGGGAGGGGCCGGGGAGCTGTTTTTT.

The rearrangement uses TRBV9 and TRBJ2-3; D is perhaps TRBD2 (6 bases). V was cut by 5 bases and J by 2 bases, with 12 bases left in between. From germline, CDR1 is SGDLS and CDR2 YYNGEE. There are 14 residues in the CDR3. The CDR3 DNA reads TGTGCCAGCAGTGAATCGGGAGCCACAGATACGCAGTATTTT. This sequence encodes CASSESGATDTQYF.